This note documents a single T cell receptor beta chain sequence. The antigen is unknown. The time point denotes: week 35, safety follow-up. A 20-mer mutant IDH1 peptide at 300 ug was injected subcutaneously with topical imiquimod. The CDR3 covers 9 residues. The sample is drawn from a study of a mutant IDH1 vaccine in newly diagnosed glioma. For the study at large: The initiation of vaccination occurred 4-6 weeks after radiotherapy alone, or with temozolomide cycles.

Whole-study findings and limits: The vaccine induced immune responses, and these occurred in roughly 95% of patients.

The assay was immunoSEQ multiplex PCR, and TCRdb's table has in-frame clones only and misses some. This sample has around 32,000 clones; roughly 79% occur once, and the top ten carry roughly 8.8%. The V call is TRBV21-1, the J call TRBJ1-1; the D segment call TRBD1 is taken from the table without a DNA check. TRBV21-1 is classified as a pseudogene. The sequencing here drew on PBMCs, taken from a glioma patient whose treatment included an IDH1 peptide vaccine. This clonotype was obtained from a woman in her thirties with glioma. Some clones in this sample may be carry-over from other donors' samples. The CDR3 DNA follows: TGTGCCAGCAGCAACAAAGCTTTCTTT. Amino acids: CASSNKAFF.